One sample yielded the 29 T cell receptor beta chains listed below, sequenced in a study of blood T cell repertoires in COVID-19. Profiled with immunoSEQ multiplex PCR; TCRdb holds only in-frame clones, not every one. The sample holds about 85,000 clones; roughly 90% are singletons and the top ten take more than 3.5%. The sample taken for sequencing was peripheral blood. Receptors were obtained from a woman at least 80 years old with active or convalescent COVID-19.

The CDR3 protein is CASSSGTDYGYTF. For the CDR3, the DNA is TGTGCCAGCAGCTCCGGGACAGACTATGGCTACACCTTC. V usage is TRBV28 and J usage is TRBJ1-2, with 7 bases that match TRBD1. Trimming at V came to 6 bases and at J to 3 bases, leaving 4 bases not matched to a gene. The CDR3 runs 13 residues. The germline CDR1 and CDR2 sequences are MDHEN and SYDVKM.

In its sample, this clone was seen once. The V gene is TRBV18, the J gene TRBJ1-5, with 11 nucleotides matching TRBD1. J gave up 2 bases and V 4 bases, and 4 bases lay outside the gene matches. The CDR3 length is 16 residues. CDR1 is KGHSH, CDR2 LQKENI, per germline. CDR3 loop: CASSHRTGGGNQPQHF. CDR3 nucleotide sequence: TGTGCCAGCTCACATAGGACAGGGGGCGGCAATCAGCCCCAGCATTTT.

The rearrangement uses TRBV6-4 and TRBJ1-5; D is perhaps TRBD1 (5 bases). CDR1 is MRHNA and CDR2 is SNTAGT in the germline V gene. The CDR3 has 14 residues. Trimming removed 3 bases at V and 3 bases at J, with 9 bases between. The CDR3 here is CASSEGGPNQPQHF. Here the CDR3 DNA reads TGTGCCAGCAGTGAGGGGGGTCCCAATCAGCCCCAGCATTTT.

V usage is TRBV27 and J usage is TRBJ1-6, with 10 nucleotides matching TRBD1. Unmatched junction bases numbered 7, after V lost 4 bases and J lost 10 bases. This CDR3 contains 15 residues. Germline-derived CDR1 and CDR2 are MNHEY and SMNVEV (reference sequence). CDR3 coding DNA: TGTGCCAGCAGTTCTCGACAGGGGGCATGGTCACCCCTCCACTTT. As protein: CASSSRQGAWSPLHF.

The chain carries TRBV24-1 and TRBJ1-2; D might be TRBD1 (5 bases). The CDR3 spans 12 residues. Germline CDR1 is KGHDR and CDR2 is SFDVKD. V lost 4 bases, J lost 7 bases, and 9 bases lay in between. This CDR3 is CATSERDAGYTF. CDR3 nucleotides: TGTGCCACCAGTGAGCGGGACGCTGGCTACACCTTC.

The chain links TRBV7-8 to TRBJ1-1; tentatively, D is TRBD1 (6 bases). The length of the CDR3 is 18 residues. Germline-derived CDR1 and CDR2 are SGHVS and FQNEAQ. Deletions cut 1 base from V and 0 bases from J, with 18 bases between. In nucleotides, the CDR3 is TGTGCCAGCAGCTTAGTTTATTGGGGGCGAACCATGAACACTGAAGCTTTCTTT. It yields the protein CASSLVYWGRTMNTEAFF.

The chain recombines TRBV7-8 with TRBJ2-1; 10 positions agree with TRBD1. V shed 1 base and J 3 bases; nucleotides not matched to a gene: 3. The length of the CDR3 is 16 residues. Looked up from germline, CDR1 is SGHVS and CDR2 is FQNEAQ. This CDR3 is CASSLDGQGGYNEQFF. The CDR3, as DNA: TGTGCCAGCAGCTTAGACGGACAGGGGGGCTACAATGAGCAGTTCTTC.

The rearrangement joins TRBV3-1 (or the pseudogene TRBV3-2) to TRBJ2-1, with 10 bases fitting TRBD2. CDR1 is LGHDT and CDR2 is YNNKEL in the germline V gene (reference sequence). Trimming cost V 8 bases and J 10 bases; bases outside gene matches: 17. There are 16 residues in the CDR3. CDR3 sequence reads: CASGLGSGRVSGEQFF. The DNA of the CDR3 is TGTGCCAGCGGGCTAGGGAGCGGGAGGGTCAGTGGGGAGCAGTTCTTC.

A word on this clone: Different DNA sequences within this sample yield the same CDR3. The chain has TRBV7-2 and TRBJ2-5, with D perhaps TRBD2 (5 bases). The germline gives CDR1 SGHTA, CDR2 FQGNSA. Between the trimmed V and J ends, which lost 1 base and 4 bases, there was a span of 7 bases. This CDR3 is 13 amino acids long. The CDR3 sequence: CASSLGGRETQYF. For the CDR3, the DNA is TGTGCCAGCAGCTTAGGCGGGCGAGAGACCCAGTACTTC.

The chain has TRBV5-1 and TRBJ2-7; D remains unclear. CDR1 and CDR2 (germline): SGHRS, YFSETQ. CDR3 size: 14 residues. V lost 0 bases, J lost 2 bases, and 9 bases lay in between. The CDR3 here is CASSLDTTAYEQYF. The CDR3 nucleotides read TGCGCCAGCAGCTTGGATACCACAGCCTACGAGCAGTACTTC.

This clone was observed once. The chain carries TRBV7-8 and TRBJ2-3; a weak D match, TRBD2 (5 bases). Germline V gene data show CDR1 as SGHVS and CDR2 as FQNEAQ. Trimming removed 6 bases at V and 0 bases at J, with 13 bases between. CDR3 size: 15 residues. The CDR3 DNA follows: TGTGCCAGCAGTCAAGGACTTCTTAGCACAGATACGCAGTATTTT. This sequence encodes CASSQGLLSTDTQYF.

The chain employs TRBV2 and TRBJ1-1; possibly TRBD1 for D (5 bases). The V end was cut by 6 bases, the J end by 2 bases, with 13 bases between. CDR3 length: 14 residues. CDR1 is SNHLY, CDR2 FYNNEI, per germline. CDR3 nucleotide sequence: TGTGCCAGCAGGGCAGGGTTTGTAAACACTGAAGCTTTCTTT. Translating it yields CASRAGFVNTEAFF.

The rearrangement links TRBV19 to TRBJ2-2; D not resolved. Trimming cost V 1 base and J 4 bases, with 13 bases left between them. Germline-derived CDR1 and CDR2 are LNHDA and SQIVND (reference sequence). The CDR3 is made up of 16 amino acids. CDR3 coding DNA: TGTGCCAGTAGTATAGGTTCGTTTCGAGGCACCGGGGAGCTGTTTTTT. Its protein is CASSIGSFRGTGELFF.

This clone appeared a single time. V usage is TRBV7-2 and J usage is TRBJ1-3, with 8 bases matching TRBD1. Germline V gives CDR1 SGHTA, CDR2 FQGNSA. This CDR3 contains 17 residues. V trimming: 5 bases; J trimming: 1 base; junction bases outside the gene matches: 10. The CDR3 is CASSPRQGTLSGNTIYF. The CDR3 nucleotides read TGTGCCAGCAGCCCCAGACAGGGGACCTTATCTGGAAACACCATATATTTT.

The gene calls are TRBV28 and TRBJ2-3; a weak D match, TRBD2 (5 bases). Trimming stripped 5 bases from V and 6 bases from J, with 6 bases between. The CDR3 is made up of 11 amino acids. CDR1 is MDHEN and CDR2 is SYDVKM in the germline V gene. The CDR3 region is CASSRGDTQYF. CDR3 in DNA: TGTGCCAGCAGTCGAGGGGATACGCAGTATTTT.

The chain joins TRBV11-2 to TRBJ2-1, with 15 bases lining up with TRBD2. The CDR3 is 17 residues long. Germline V gene sequence: CDR1 SGHAT, CDR2 FQNNGV. Germline trimming cut 3 bases from V and 4 bases from J; bases unmatched to any gene: 4. CDR3 amino acids: CASSFIGTSGRYNEQFF. The CDR3 DNA reads TGTGCCAGCAGCTTCATTGGGACTAGCGGGAGGTACAATGAGCAGTTCTTC.

This clone came up once. V usage is TRBV2 and J usage is TRBJ2-7, with unresolved D. CDR3 length equals 14 residues. Germline CDR1 reads SNHLY; CDR2 reads FYNNEI. Trimming removed 5 bases at V and 0 bases at J, with 11 bases between. CDR3: CASSYSLNSYEQYF. As DNA, the CDR3 is TGTGCCAGCAGTTACAGCTTAAACTCCTACGAGCAGTACTTC. Based on the CDR3 plus reference TRBV2 and TRBJ2-7, the full variable domain is EPEVTQTPSHQVTQMGQEVILRCVPISNHLYFYWYRQILGQKVEFLVSFYNNEISEKSEIFDDQFSVERPDGSNFTLKIRSTKLEDSAMYFCASSYSLNSYEQYFGPGTRLTVT.

The chain has TRBV11-2 and TRBJ2-7, with 16 bases matching TRBD2. This CDR3 has 18 residues. The V segment lost 5 bases and the J segment 2 bases; nucleotides outside the gene matches: 9. Looked up from germline, CDR1 is SGHAT and CDR2 is FQNNGV. DNA of the CDR3: TGTGCCAGCAGCGTTACTGGGACTAGCGGGAGGGCCCCCTACGAGCAGTACTTC. Its translation: CASSVTGTSGRAPYEQYF.

This chain uses TRBV6-5 with TRBJ2-5; 9 bases agree with TRBD2. Germline loops: CDR1 MNHEY, CDR2 SVGAGI. Unmatched junction bases numbered 2, after V lost 3 bases and J lost 3 bases. This CDR3 comprises 14 residues. The CDR3, as DNA: TGTGCCAGCAGTTATATAGCGGGAGAAGAGACCCAGTACTTC. Translation gives CASSYIAGEETQYF.

This chain joins TRBV28 and TRBJ2-1; 10 bases line up with TRBD2. CDR3 length equals 16 residues. Unmatched junction bases numbered 7, after V lost 4 bases and J lost 4 bases. Germline-derived CDR1 and CDR2 are MDHEN and SYDVKM. The CDR3, as DNA: TGTGCCAGCAGTTCCCAAGCGGGAGGGCTATACAATGAGCAGTTCTTC. Amino acid sequence: CASSSQAGGLYNEQFF.

This chain links TRBV2 with TRBJ2-2; no definite D call. Germline V gives CDR1 SNHLY, CDR2 FYNNEI. The CDR3 has 13 residues. The ends were cut back, 3 bases at V and 7 bases at J, with 9 bases in the middle. The CDR3 region has the DNA TGTGCCAGCAGTGATGTCAGGTTCGGGGAGCTGTTTTTT. It yields the protein CASSDVRFGELFF.

This chain connects TRBV3-1 (or the pseudogene TRBV3-2) to TRBJ2-1; D possibly corresponds to TRBD1 (6 bases). Germline V gene data show CDR1 as LGHDT and CDR2 as YNNKEL (reference sequence). This CDR3 is 15 amino acids long. The V gene lost 2 bases and the J gene lost 9 bases, with 17 bases spanning the gap. The DNA for the CDR3 is TGTGCCAGCAGCCAAACTAGACAGGCATCGGGTGAGCAGTTCTTC. It specifies CASSQTRQASGEQFF.

This clone has only one observation. The CDR3 DNA reads as TGTGCCTGGGGCTACAGGTACAATGAGCAGTTCTTC. Amino acids: CAWGYRYNEQFF. The chain links TRBV30 to TRBJ2-1; weak D call: TRBD1 (5 bases). V was clipped by 5 bases and J by 4 bases, with 9 bases between them. Germline assignment: CDR1 GTSNPN and CDR2 SVGIG (reference sequence). The CDR3 loop spans 12 amino acids.

The chain is built from TRBV27 and TRBJ2-7, with unresolved D. V was shortened by 5 bases and J by 2 bases, with 10 bases between the two germline ends. CDR3 length equals 13 residues. Germline V CDR1 and CDR2: MNHEY, SMNVEV (reference sequence). CDR3 DNA sequence: TGTGCCAGCAGTCCCACCGAGCCCTACGAGCAGTACTTC. Protein product: CASSPTEPYEQYF.

The rearrangement links TRBV4-1 to TRBJ2-1; 7 bases line up with TRBD2. Germline values: CDR1 MGHRA, CDR2 YSYEKL. V lost 0 bases, J lost 9 bases, and 14 bases stayed unmatched. This CDR3 is built from 17 residues. The CDR3 loop reads CASSQDLAGVRVGEQFF. CDR3 sequence (DNA): TGCGCCAGCAGCCAAGATCTCGCGGGAGTAAGGGTCGGTGAGCAGTTCTTC.

This sequence joins TRBV11-2 and TRBJ2-7; the match to TRBD1 covers 8 bases. After removal of 2 bases from V and 2 bases from J, the junction contained 8 bases not matched to a gene. This CDR3 contains 16 residues. Looked up from germline, CDR1 is SGHAT and CDR2 is FQNNGV. CDR3 bases: TGTGCCAGCAGCTTATATCCAGGACAGGGTCCCTACGAGCAGTACTTC. It yields the protein CASSLYPGQGPYEQYF.

The CDR3 coding sequence is TGTGCCAGCAGTAAGGATGTATCTCGAGGCACTGAAGCTTTCTTT. Translated, it gives CASSKDVSRGTEAFF. This rearrangement joins TRBV2 to TRBJ1-1; the D is unclear. V lost 5 bases and J 4 bases, leaving 17 bases between the germline ends. The germline CDR1 and CDR2 sequences are SNHLY and FYNNEI. The length of the CDR3 is 15 residues.

Regarding this clone: No DNA is shown, since the ends of the CDR3 on it are uncertain; the CDR3 is the one TCRdb lists. The J gene is TRBJ1-1, the V gene TRBV28; TRBD1 reflects the table's D call only, with no check against the DNA. The CDR3 length is 15 residues, termini included. In germline, CDR1 is MDHEN, CDR2 SYDVKM. The chain's CDR3 is CASSSSDTGGTEAFF.

J is TRBJ2-7 and V is TRBV20-1, with 8 bases identical to TRBD2. CDR3 length: 14 amino acids. Germline V gene lookup returns CDR1 DFQATT and CDR2 SNEGSKA (reference sequence). V lost 3 bases to trimming and J lost 4 bases; unmatched junction nucleotides: 8. The CDR3 region is CSASATSGPYEQYF. The CDR3, as DNA: TGCAGTGCTAGTGCTACTAGCGGACCTTACGAGCAGTACTTC.